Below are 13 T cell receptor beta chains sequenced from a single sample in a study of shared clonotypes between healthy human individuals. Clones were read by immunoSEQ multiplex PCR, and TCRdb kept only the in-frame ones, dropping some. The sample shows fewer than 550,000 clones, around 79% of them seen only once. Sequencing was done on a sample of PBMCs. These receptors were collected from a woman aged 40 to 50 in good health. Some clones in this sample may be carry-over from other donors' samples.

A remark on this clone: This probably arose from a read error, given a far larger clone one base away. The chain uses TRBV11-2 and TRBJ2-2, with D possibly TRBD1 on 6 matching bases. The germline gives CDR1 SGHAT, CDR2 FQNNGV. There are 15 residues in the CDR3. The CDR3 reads CSSSLLTGNTGELFF. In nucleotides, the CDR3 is TGTTCCAGCAGCTTATTGACAGGGAACACCGGGGAGCTGTTTTTT.

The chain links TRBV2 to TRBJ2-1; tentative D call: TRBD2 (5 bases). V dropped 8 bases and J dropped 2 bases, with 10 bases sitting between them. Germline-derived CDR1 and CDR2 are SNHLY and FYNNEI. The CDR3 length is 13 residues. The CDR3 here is CASAAGPYNEQFF. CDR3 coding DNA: TGTGCCAGCGCGGCGGGTCCCTACAATGAGCAGTTCTTC. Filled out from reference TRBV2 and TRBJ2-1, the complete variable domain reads EPEVTQTPSHQVTQMGQEVILRCVPISNHLYFYWYRQILGQKVEFLVSFYNNEISEKSEIFDDQFSVERPDGSNFTLKIRSTKLEDSAMYFCASAAGPYNEQFFGPGTRLTVL.

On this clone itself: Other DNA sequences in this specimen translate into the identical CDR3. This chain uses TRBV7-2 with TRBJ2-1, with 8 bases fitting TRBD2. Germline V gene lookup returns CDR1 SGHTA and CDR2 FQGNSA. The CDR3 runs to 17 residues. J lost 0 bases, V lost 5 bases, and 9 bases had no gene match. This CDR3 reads CASSPGLALSSYNEQFF. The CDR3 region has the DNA TGTGCCAGCAGCCCTGGACTAGCTCTTAGCTCCTACAATGAGCAGTTCTTC.

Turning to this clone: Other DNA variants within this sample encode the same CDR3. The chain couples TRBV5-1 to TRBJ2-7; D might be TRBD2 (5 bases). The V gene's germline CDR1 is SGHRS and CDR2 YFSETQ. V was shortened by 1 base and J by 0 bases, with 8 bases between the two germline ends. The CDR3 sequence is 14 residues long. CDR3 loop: CASSLFSGSYEQYF. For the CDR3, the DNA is TGCGCCAGCAGCTTGTTCAGCGGCTCCTACGAGCAGTACTTC.

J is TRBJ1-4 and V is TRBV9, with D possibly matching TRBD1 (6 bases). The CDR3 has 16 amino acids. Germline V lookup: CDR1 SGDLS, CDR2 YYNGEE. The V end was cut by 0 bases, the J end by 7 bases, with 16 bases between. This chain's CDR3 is CASSVALGGHGEKLFF. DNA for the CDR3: TGTGCCAGCAGCGTAGCTCTCGGGGGGCACGGTGAAAAACTGTTTTTT.

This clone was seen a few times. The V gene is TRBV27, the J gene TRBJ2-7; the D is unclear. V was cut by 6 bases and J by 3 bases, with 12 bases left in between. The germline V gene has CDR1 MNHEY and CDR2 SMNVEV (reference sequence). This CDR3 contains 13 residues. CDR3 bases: TGTGCCAGCAGACAGTCGGGTAACTACGAGCAGTACTTC. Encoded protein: CASRQSGNYEQYF.

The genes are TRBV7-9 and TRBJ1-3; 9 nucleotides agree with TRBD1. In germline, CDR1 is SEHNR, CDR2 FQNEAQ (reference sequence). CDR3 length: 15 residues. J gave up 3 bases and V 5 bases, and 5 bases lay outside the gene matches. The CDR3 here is CASSDRTGVGNTIYF. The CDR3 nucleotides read TGTGCCAGCAGCGACAGGACAGGGGTTGGAAACACCATATATTTT.

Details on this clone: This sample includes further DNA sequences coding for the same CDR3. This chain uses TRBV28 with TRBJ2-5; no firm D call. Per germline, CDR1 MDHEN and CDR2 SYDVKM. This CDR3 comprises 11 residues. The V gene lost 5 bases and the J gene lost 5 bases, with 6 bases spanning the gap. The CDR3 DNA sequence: TGTGCCAGCAGTCCGGCGGAGACCCAGTACTTC. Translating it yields CASSPAETQYF. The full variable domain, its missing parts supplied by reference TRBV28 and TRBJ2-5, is DVKVTQSSRYLVKRTGEKVFLECVQDMDHENMFWYRQDPGLGLRLIYFSYDVKMKEKGDIPEGYSVSREKKERFSLILESASTNQTSMYLCASSPAETQYFGPGTRLLVL.

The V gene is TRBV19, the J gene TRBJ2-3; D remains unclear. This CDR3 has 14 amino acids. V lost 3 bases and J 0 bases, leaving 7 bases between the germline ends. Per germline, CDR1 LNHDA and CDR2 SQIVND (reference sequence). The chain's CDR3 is CASSMAVSTDTQYF. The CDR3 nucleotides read TGTGCCAGTAGTATGGCGGTTAGCACAGATACGCAGTATTTT.

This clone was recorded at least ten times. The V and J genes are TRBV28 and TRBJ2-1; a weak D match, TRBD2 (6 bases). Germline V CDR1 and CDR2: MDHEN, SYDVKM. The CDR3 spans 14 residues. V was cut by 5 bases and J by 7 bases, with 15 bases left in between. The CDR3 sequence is CASSPAGPRNEQFF. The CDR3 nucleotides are TGTGCCAGCAGTCCAGCGGGCCCGAGGAATGAGCAGTTCTTC. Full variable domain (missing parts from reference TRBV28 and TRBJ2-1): DVKVTQSSRYLVKRTGEKVFLECVQDMDHENMFWYRQDPGLGLRLIYFSYDVKMKEKGDIPEGYSVSREKKERFSLILESASTNQTSMYLCASSPAGPRNEQFFGPGTRLTVL.

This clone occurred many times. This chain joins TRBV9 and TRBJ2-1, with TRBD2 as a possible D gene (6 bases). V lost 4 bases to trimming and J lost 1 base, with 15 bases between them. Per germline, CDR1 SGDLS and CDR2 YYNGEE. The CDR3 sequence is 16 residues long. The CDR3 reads CASSPRGSESYNEQFF. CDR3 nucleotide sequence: TGTGCCAGCAGCCCCCGGGGGAGCGAATCCTACAATGAGCAGTTCTTC.

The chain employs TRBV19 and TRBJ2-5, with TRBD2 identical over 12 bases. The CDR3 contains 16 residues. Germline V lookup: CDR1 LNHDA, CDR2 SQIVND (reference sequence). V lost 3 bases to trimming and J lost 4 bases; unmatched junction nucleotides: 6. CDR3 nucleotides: TGTGCCAGTAGTATCCTCCTAGCGGGAGGGCGAGAGACCCAGTACTTC. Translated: CASSILLAGGRETQYF.

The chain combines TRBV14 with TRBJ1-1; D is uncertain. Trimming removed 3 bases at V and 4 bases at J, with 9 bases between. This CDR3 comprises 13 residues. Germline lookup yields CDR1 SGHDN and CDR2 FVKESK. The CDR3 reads CASSHFPGTEAFF. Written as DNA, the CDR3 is TGTGCCAGCAGCCATTTTCCCGGCACTGAAGCTTTCTTT.